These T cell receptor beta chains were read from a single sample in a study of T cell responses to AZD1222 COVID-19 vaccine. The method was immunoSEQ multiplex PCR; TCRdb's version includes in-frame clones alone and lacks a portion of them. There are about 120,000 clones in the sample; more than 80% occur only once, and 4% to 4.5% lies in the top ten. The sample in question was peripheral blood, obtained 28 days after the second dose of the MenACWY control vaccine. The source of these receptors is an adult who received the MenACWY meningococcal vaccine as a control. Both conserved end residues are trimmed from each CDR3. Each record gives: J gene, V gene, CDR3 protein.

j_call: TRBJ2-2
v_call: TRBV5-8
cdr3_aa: ASTRKGLATNTGELF

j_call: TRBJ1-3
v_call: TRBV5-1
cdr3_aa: ASSPNTGASGNTIY

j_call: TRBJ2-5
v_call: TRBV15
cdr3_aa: ATSTHHTRRDQETQY

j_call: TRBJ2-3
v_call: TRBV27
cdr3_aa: ASSLSPLGADTQY

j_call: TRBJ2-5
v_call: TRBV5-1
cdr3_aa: ASSSVEVLFVQETQY

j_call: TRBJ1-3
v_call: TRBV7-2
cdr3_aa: ASSSWTGSGNTIY

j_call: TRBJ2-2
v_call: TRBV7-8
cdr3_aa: ASEGFTGGELF

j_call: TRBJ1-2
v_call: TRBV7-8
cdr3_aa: ASSSPGQGFGYT

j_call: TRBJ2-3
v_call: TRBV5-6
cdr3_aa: ASSLPGGRTDTQY

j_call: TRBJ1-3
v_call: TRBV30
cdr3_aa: AWSISGNTIY

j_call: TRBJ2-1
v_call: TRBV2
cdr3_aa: ASSEARQGVSWNEQF

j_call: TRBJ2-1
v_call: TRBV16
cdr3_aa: ASSQYPGAGGPREQF

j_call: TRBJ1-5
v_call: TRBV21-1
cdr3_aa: ASSKALIGTDHSNQPQH

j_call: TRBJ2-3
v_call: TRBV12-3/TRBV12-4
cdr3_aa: ASSFSDTQY

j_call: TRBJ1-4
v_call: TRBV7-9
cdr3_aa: ASSLVSGNEKLF

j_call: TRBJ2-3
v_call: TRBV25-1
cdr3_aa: ASSELGAGDTQY

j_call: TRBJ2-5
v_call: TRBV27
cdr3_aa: LTRETQY

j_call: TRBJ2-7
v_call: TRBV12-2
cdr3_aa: ASRLVGSGRAYEQY

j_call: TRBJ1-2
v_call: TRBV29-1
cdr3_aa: SVESSMITNYGYT

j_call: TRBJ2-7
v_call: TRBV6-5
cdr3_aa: ASRAPVPPYEQY

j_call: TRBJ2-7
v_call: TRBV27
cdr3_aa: ASSPIQGSYEQY

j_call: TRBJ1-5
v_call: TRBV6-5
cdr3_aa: ASLPGLRDLAQH

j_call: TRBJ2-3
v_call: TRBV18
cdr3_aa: ASSLDRPGDTQY

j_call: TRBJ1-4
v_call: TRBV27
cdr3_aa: ARFYGTGEEKLF

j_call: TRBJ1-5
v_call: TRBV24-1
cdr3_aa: ATSDSGEYGPQH

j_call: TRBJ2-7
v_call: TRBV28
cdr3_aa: ASTLNLDSSYEQY

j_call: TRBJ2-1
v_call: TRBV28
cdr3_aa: ASTVSGLGDEQF

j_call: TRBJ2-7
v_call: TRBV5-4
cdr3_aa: ASSLWGGPGNEQY

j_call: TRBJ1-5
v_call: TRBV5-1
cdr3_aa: ASSLFPTESNQPQH

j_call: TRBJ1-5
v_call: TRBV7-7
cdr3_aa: ASSLPGGPSPYSNQPQH

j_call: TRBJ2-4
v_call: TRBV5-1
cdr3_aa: ASSPAEGHIQY

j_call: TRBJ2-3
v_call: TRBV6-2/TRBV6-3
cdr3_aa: ASSYPGNTQY

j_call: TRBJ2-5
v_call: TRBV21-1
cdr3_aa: ASSRYTSGGKETQY

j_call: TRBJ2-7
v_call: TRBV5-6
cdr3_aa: ASSSGPYEQY

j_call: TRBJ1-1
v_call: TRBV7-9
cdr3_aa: ASSFGQGGF

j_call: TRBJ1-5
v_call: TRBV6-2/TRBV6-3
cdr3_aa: ASSYSIQGVYSNQPQH

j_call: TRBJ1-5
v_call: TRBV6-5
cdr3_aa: ASSQGSRSNQPQH

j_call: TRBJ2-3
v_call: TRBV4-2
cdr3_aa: ASSQGGGRAADTQY

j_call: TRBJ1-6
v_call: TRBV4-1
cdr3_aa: ASSPSETGASYNSPLH